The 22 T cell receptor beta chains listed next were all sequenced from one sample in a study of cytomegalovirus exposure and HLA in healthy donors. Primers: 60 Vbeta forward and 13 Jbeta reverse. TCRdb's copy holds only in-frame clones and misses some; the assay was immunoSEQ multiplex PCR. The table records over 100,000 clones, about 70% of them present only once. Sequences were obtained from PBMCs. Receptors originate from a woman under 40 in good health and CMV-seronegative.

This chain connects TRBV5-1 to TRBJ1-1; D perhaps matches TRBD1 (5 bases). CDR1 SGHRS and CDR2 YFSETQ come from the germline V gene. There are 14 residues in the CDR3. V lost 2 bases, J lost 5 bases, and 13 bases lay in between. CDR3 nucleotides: TGCGCCAGCAGCTTCGGGGGAGTTGAGACTGAAGCTTTCTTT. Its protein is CASSFGGVETEAFF.

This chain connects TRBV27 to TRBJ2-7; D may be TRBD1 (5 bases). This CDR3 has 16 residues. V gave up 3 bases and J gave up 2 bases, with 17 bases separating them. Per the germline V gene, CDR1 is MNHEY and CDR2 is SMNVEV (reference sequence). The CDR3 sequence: CASSFKPGHLPYEQYF. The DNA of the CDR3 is TGTGCCAGCAGTTTCAAACCAGGACACCTTCCCTACGAGCAGTACTTC.

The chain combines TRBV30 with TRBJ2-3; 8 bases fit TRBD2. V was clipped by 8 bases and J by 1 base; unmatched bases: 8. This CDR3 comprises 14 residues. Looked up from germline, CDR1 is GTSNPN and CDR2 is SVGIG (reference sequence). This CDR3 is CAHGGGSGTDTQYF. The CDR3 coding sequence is TGTGCCCACGGGGGGGGGAGCGGCACAGATACGCAGTATTTT. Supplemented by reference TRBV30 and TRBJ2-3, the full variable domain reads SQTIHQWPATLVQPVGSPLSLECTVEGTSNPNLYWYRQAAGRGLQLLFYSVGIGQISSEVPQNLSASRPQDRQFILSSKKLLLSDSGFYLCAHGGGSGTDTQYFGPGTRLTVL.

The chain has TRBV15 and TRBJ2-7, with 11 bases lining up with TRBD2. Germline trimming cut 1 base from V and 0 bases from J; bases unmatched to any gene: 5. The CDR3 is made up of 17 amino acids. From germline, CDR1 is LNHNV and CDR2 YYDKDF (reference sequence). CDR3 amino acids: CATSRGTGLAVSYEQYF. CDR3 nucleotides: TGTGCCACCAGCAGAGGGACGGGACTAGCGGTCTCCTACGAGCAGTACTTC.

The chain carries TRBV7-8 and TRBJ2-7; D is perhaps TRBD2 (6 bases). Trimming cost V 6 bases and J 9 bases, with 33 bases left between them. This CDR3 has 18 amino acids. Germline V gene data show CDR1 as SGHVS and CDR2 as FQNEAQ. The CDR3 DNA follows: TGTGCCAGCAGTCTCAACCATCCGGGACTTCTAACCTACGACGGGCAGTACTTC. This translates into CASSLNHPGLLTYDGQYF.

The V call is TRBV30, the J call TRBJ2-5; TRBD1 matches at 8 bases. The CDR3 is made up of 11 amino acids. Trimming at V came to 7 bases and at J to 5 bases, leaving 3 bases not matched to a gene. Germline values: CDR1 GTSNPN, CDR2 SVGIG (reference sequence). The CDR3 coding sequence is TGTGCCTCCCAGGGGGCCGAGACCCAGTACTTC. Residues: CASQGAETQYF.

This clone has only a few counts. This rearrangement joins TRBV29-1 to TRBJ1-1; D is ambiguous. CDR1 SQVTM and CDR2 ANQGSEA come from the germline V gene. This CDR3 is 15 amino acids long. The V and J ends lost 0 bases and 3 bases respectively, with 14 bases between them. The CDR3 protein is CSVEDRVTIDTEAFF. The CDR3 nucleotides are TGCAGCGTTGAAGATCGGGTTACGATAGACACTGAAGCTTTCTTT.

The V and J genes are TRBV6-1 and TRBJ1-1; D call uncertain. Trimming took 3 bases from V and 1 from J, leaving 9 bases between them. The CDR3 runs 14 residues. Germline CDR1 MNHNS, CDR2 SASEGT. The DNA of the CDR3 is TGTGCCAGCAGTGAGGCACAGAGGAACACTGAAGCTTTCTTT. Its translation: CASSEAQRNTEAFF.

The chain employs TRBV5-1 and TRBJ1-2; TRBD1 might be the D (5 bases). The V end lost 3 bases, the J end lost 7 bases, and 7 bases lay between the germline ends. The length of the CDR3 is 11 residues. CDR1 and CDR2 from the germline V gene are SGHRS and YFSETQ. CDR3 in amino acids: CASSSDSGYTF. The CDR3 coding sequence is TGCGCCAGCAGCTCCGACAGTGGCTACACCTTC.

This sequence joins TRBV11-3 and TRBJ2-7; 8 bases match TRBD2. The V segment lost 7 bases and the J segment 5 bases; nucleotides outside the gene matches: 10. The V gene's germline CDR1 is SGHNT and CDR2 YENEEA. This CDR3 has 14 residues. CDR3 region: CASTREGIPNEQYF. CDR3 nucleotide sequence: TGTGCCAGCACCCGGGAGGGCATCCCAAACGAGCAGTACTTC.

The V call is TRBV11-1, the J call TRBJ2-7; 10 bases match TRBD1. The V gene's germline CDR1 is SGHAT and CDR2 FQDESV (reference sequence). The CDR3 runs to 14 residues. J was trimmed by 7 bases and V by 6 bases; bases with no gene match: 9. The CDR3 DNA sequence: TGTGCCAGCAGGCCCGGGACAGGGGCTGGGGAGCAGTACTTC. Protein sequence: CASRPGTGAGEQYF.

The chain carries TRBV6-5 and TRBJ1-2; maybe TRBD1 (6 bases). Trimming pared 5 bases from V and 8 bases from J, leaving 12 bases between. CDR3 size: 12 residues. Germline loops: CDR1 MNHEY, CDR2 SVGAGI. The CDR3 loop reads CASSPTGQGYTF. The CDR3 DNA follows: TGTGCCAGCAGTCCCACAGGGCAGGGCTACACCTTC.

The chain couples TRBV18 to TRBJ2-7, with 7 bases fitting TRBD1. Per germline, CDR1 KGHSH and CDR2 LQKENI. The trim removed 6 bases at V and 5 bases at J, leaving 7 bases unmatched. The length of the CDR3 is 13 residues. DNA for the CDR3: TGTGCCAGCTCCCTAGCCGACAGGGACGAGCAGTACTTC. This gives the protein CASSLADRDEQYF.

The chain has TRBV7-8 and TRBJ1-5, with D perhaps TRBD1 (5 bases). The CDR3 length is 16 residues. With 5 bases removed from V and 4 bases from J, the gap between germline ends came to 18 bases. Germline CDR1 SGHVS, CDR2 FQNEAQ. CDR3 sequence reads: CASSARTGVNNQPQHF. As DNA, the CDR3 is TGTGCCAGCAGCGCCCGTACAGGAGTCAATAATCAGCCCCAGCATTTT.

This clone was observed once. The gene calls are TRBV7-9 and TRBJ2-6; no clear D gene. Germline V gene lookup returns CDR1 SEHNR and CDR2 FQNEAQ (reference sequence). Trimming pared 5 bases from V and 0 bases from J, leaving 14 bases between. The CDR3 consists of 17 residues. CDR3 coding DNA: TGTGCCAGCAGCCGCGGTGGCCTCAGCTCTGGGGCCAACGTCCTGACTTTC. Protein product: CASSRGGLSSGANVLTF.

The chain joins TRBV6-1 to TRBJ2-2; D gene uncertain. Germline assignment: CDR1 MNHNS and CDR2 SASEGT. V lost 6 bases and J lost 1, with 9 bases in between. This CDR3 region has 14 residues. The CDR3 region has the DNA TGTGCCAGCAGGGAACTTTTGAACACCGGGGAGCTGTTTTTT. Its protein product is CASRELLNTGELFF.

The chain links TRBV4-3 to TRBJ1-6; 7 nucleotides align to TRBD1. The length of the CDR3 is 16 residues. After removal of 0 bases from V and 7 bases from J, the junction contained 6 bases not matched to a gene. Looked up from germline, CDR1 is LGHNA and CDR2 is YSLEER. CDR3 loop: CASSQEYDRVNSPLHF. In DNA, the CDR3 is TGCGCCAGCAGCCAAGAATATGACAGGGTAAATTCACCCCTCCACTTT.

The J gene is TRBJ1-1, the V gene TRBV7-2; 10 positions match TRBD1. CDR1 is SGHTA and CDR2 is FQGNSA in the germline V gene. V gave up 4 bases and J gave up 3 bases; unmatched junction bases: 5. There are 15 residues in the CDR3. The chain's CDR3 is CASSYGQGVYTEAFF. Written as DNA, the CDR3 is TGTGCCAGCAGCTACGGACAGGGGGTTTACACTGAAGCTTTCTTT.

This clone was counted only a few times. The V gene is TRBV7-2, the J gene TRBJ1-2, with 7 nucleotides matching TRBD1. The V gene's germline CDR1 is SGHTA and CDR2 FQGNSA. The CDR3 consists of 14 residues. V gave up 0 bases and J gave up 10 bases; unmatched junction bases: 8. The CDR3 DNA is TGTGCCAGCAGCTTAGCGGGACAGACTACCGACTACACCTTC. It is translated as CASSLAGQTTDYTF. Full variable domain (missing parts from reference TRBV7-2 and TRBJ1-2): GAGVSQSPSNKVTEKGKDVELRCDPISGHTALYWYRQSLGQGLEFLIYFQGNSAPDKSGLPSDRFSAERTGGSVSTLTIQRTQQEDSAVYLCASSLAGQTTDYTFGSGTRLTVV.

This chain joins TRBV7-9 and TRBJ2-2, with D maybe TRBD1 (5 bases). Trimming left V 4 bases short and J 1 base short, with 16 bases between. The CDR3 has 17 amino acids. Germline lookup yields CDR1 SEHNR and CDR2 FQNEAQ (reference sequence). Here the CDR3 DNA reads TGTGCCAGCAGCTCACAAGTCAGGGCAAGGAACACCGGGGAGCTGTTTTTT. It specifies CASSSQVRARNTGELFF. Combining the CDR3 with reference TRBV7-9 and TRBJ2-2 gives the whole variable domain DTGVSQNPRHKITKRGQNVTFRCDPISEHNRLYWYRQTLGQGPEFLTYFQNEAQLEKSRLLSDRFSAERPKGSFSTLEIQRTEQGDSAMYLCASSSQVRARNTGELFFGEGSRLTVL.

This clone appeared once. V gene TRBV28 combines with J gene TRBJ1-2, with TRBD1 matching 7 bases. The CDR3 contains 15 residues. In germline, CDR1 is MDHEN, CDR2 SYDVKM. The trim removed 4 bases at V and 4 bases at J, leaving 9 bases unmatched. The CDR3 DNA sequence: TGTGCCAGCAGTTCCAGCCCGGACAGGCTCTATGGCTACACCTTC. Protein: CASSSSPDRLYGYTF.

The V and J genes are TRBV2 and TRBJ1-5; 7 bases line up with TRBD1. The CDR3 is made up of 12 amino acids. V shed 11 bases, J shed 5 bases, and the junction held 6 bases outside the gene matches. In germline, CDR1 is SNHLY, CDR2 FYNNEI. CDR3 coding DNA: TGTGCCGGTGGGACAGAGTATCAGCCCCAGCATTTT. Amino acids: CAGGTEYQPQHF.